The 24 T cell receptor beta chains in this list originate from one sample, sequenced in a study of blood T cell repertoires in COVID-19. The protocol was immunoSEQ multiplex PCR, while the TCRdb copy is restricted to in-frame clones and leaves out a portion. The data contain about 57,000 clones, approximately 92% of them singletons. The sequenced material came from peripheral blood. The source is a man in his fifties or sixties with acute or convalescent COVID-19.

The gene calls are TRBV29-1 and TRBJ1-3; 8 bases match TRBD1. The J segment lost 5 bases and the V segment lost 1 base, leaving 7 bases of the junction unmatched. The germline CDR1 and CDR2 sequences are SQVTM and ANQGSEA. The CDR3 extends over 15 amino acids. CDR3 loop: CSVEGRQGIRNTIYF. CDR3 bases: TGCAGCGTTGAAGGTCGACAGGGGATAAGAAACACCATATATTTT. The whole variable domain, remainder taken from reference TRBV29-1 and TRBJ1-3, is SAVISQKPSRDICQRGTSLTIQCQVDSQVTMMFWYRQQPGQSLTLIATANQGSEATYESGFVIDKFPISRPNLTFSTLTVSNMSPEDSSIYLCSVEGRQGIRNTIYFGEGSWLTVV.

This chain connects TRBV3-1 (or the pseudogene TRBV3-2) to TRBJ2-5; D possibly corresponds to TRBD2 (6 bases). The V gene's germline CDR1 is LGHDT and CDR2 YNNKEL (reference sequence). V shed 0 bases and J shed 1 base, with 12 bases lying between them. The CDR3 is 16 amino acids. The CDR3 DNA is TGTGCCAGCAGCCAAGAGCGGGAAGGGCGCCAAGAGACCCAGTACTTC. Its protein is CASSQEREGRQETQYF.

The rearrangement uses TRBV13 and TRBJ2-3, with D perhaps TRBD1 (6 bases). The germline CDR1 and CDR2 sequences are PRHDT and FYEKMQ (reference sequence). The CDR3 covers 16 residues. Trimming pared 5 bases from V and 4 bases from J, leaving 19 bases between. As DNA, the CDR3 is TGTGCCAGCAGCGCGCCAAGTACAGGGTTTGCAGATACGCAGTATTTT. Translating it yields CASSAPSTGFADTQYF. The full variable domain, with the rest looked up from reference TRBV13 and TRBJ2-3, is AAGVIQSPRHLIKEKRETATLKCYPIPRHDTVYWYQQGPGQDPQFLISFYEKMQSDKGSIPDRFSAQQFSDYHSELNMSSLELGDSALYFCASSAPSTGFADTQYFGPGTRLTVL.

DNA for the CDR3: TGTGCCAGTAGTATAGGAGGGTTCGCTGAAGCTTTCTTT. As protein: CASSIGGFAEAFF. This rearrangement joins TRBV19 to TRBJ1-1, with unresolved D. CDR1 LNHDA and CDR2 SQIVND come from the germline V gene (reference sequence). The CDR3 is 13 amino acids. V lost 1 base to trimming and J lost 6 bases, with 9 bases between them. Looking up the rest from reference TRBV19 and TRBJ1-1 gives the full variable domain: DGGITQSPKYLFRKEGQNVTLSCEQNLNHDAMYWYRQDPGQGLRLIYYSQIVNDFQKGDIAEGYSVSREKKESFPLTVTSAQKNPTAFYLCASSIGGFAEAFFGQGTRLTVV.

A word on this clone: Germline is not matched at one junction end, which may reflect a read error. The V call is TRBV7-8, the J call TRBJ2-7; TRBD1 might be the D (5 bases). Germline V CDR1 and CDR2: SGHVS, FQNEAQ. This CDR3 region has 12 residues. The CDR3 loop reads CASSLAYQGWSF. In nucleotides, the CDR3 is TGTGCCAGCAGCTTAGCGTATCAGGGATGGTCCTTC.

The chain couples TRBV28 to TRBJ1-5; 7 nucleotides match TRBD1. Germline V gene data show CDR1 as MDHEN and CDR2 as SYDVKM. This CDR3 spans 13 amino acids. The J segment lost 4 bases and the V segment lost 6 bases, leaving 3 bases of the junction unmatched. The CDR3 protein is CASRTGYNQPQHF. The CDR3 coding sequence is TGTGCCAGCAGGACAGGGTATAATCAGCCCCAGCATTTT.

This sequence joins TRBV2 and TRBJ1-6; D is possibly TRBD1 (5 bases). This CDR3 comprises 14 residues. Trimming pared 11 bases from V and 7 bases from J, leaving 18 bases between. CDR1 is SNHLY, CDR2 FYNNEI, per germline. The CDR3 DNA sequence: TGTGCCTCCATCGGGGGGATAAGGAATTCACCCCTCCACTTT. It encodes CASIGGIRNSPLHF. Variable domain in full (rest from reference TRBV2 and TRBJ1-6): EPEVTQTPSHQVTQMGQEVILRCVPISNHLYFYWYRQILGQKVEFLVSFYNNEISEKSEIFDDQFSVERPDGSNFTLKIRSTKLEDSAMYFCASIGGIRNSPLHFGNGTRLTVT.

The gene calls are TRBV9 and TRBJ2-1; 7 nucleotides agree with TRBD2. Per the germline V gene, CDR1 is SGDLS and CDR2 is YYNGEE. V was pared by 0 bases and J by 10 bases, with 7 bases of the junction left unmatched. This CDR3 contains 14 residues. CDR3 residues: CASSVVAGAGEQFF. The CDR3 DNA reads TGTGCCAGCAGCGTAGTTGCGGGAGCGGGGGAGCAGTTCTTC.

The gene calls are TRBV7-6 and TRBJ2-3; 7 bases are shared with TRBD2. The CDR3 extends over 19 amino acids. Germline lookup yields CDR1 SGHVS and CDR2 FNYEAQ. V gave up 1 base and J gave up 4 bases; unmatched junction bases: 17. CDR3 loop: CASSLVAAGAVRGADTQYF. CDR3 coding DNA: TGTGCCAGCAGCTTAGTAGCGGCGGGAGCGGTTCGGGGGGCAGATACGCAGTATTTT.

This clone was observed a single time. The chain uses TRBV30 and TRBJ2-1; D not certain. The CDR3 has 17 residues. Trimming removed 0 bases at V and 0 bases at J, with 15 bases between. Germline V CDR1 and CDR2: GTSNPN, SVGIG (reference sequence). The CDR3 here is CAWSVRGYSSSYNEQFF. The CDR3 coding sequence is TGTGCCTGGAGTGTAAGAGGCTACTCGAGCTCCTACAATGAGCAGTTCTTC. The complete variable domain, with remaining parts taken from reference TRBV30 and TRBJ2-1, reads SQTIHQWPATLVQPVGSPLSLECTVEGTSNPNLYWYRQAAGRGLQLLFYSVGIGQISSEVPQNLSASRPQDRQFILSSKKLLLSDSGFYLCAWSVRGYSSSYNEQFFGPGTRLTVL.

The chain has TRBV11-3 and TRBJ2-7; D ambiguous. The CDR3 totals 12 residues. Germline CDR1 SGHNT, CDR2 YENEEA. V lost 4 bases, J lost 3 bases, and 7 bases lay in between. CDR3 bases: TGTGCCAGCAGCTCTCTCGGCTACGAGCAGTACTTC. This codes for CASSSLGYEQYF.

The chain carries TRBV5-1 and TRBJ2-5, with 7 bases identical to TRBD2. CDR3 length: 13 amino acids. V lost 1 base and J lost 5; bases outside the gene matches: 2. Germline loops: CDR1 SGHRS, CDR2 YFSETQ. CDR3 nucleotide sequence: TGCGCCAGCAGCTTGTTGGGGGGGGAGACCCAGTACTTC. This sequence encodes CASSLLGGETQYF.

The chain employs TRBV9 and TRBJ2-5; TRBD2 matches 9 bases. The V segment lost 0 bases and the J segment 2 bases; nucleotides outside the gene matches: 5. Germline V lookup: CDR1 SGDLS, CDR2 YYNGEE. The CDR3 is made up of 16 amino acids. CDR3 nucleotides: TGTGCCAGCAGCGTAGGTACGGGACTAGCACAAGAGACCCAGTACTTC. Its translation is CASSVGTGLAQETQYF.

The gene calls are TRBV2 and TRBJ2-5; the match to TRBD1 covers 7 bases. The V gene end was trimmed by 8 bases and the J gene end by 1 base; junction bases not matched to a gene: 4. Germline CDR1 and CDR2: SNHLY and FYNNEI. The CDR3 sequence is 13 residues long. CDR3 protein: CASRGDSQETQYF. CDR3 nucleotides: TGTGCCAGCCGTGGGGACAGCCAAGAGACCCAGTACTTC.

This chain joins TRBV27 and TRBJ1-2; maybe TRBD1 (6 bases). Germline values: CDR1 MNHEY, CDR2 SMNVEV (reference sequence). The CDR3 loop spans 14 amino acids. The V gene lost 4 bases and the J gene lost 6 bases, with 15 bases spanning the gap. CDR3 DNA sequence: TGTGCCAGCAGTTCCCTCGGGACACGGGATGGCTACACCTTC. Translated, it gives CASSSLGTRDGYTF.

The CDR3 sequence is CASSPRANTGELFF. The CDR3 DNA follows: TGCGCCAGCAGCCCCAGGGCGAACACCGGGGAGCTGTTTTTT. This chain links TRBV4-3 with TRBJ2-2, with TRBD1 as a possible D gene (5 bases). Trimming shortened V by 4 bases and J by 0 bases, and 6 bases separated the two germline ends. CDR3 length: 14 residues. Germline CDR1 and CDR2: LGHNA and YSLEER.

This chain uses TRBV5-6 with TRBJ2-7; possibly TRBD2 for D (5 bases). Per the germline V gene, CDR1 is SGHDT and CDR2 is YYEEEE. CDR3 length equals 16 residues. Trimming cost V 4 bases and J 0 bases, with 17 bases left between them. This CDR3 is CASSPRLRGISYEQYF. CDR3 coding DNA: TGTGCCAGCAGCCCCCGACTTCGGGGAATCTCCTACGAGCAGTACTTC.

This chain uses TRBV18 with TRBJ1-1, with a tentative D call TRBD1 (6 bases). The germline V and J ends were trimmed by 4 bases and 3 bases, with 15 bases remaining between them. Germline V CDR1 and CDR2: KGHSH, LQKENI. The CDR3 has 15 residues. Written as DNA, the CDR3 is TGTGCCAGCTCACTCAAGACAGGACACGACACTGAAGCTTTCTTT. It encodes CASSLKTGHDTEAFF.

The chain carries TRBV5-6 and TRBJ2-1, with D possibly being TRBD2 (6 bases). The CDR3 spans 14 residues. Trimming cost V 4 bases and J 3 bases, with 11 bases left between them. Germline-derived CDR1 and CDR2 are SGHDT and YYEEEE. DNA of the CDR3: TGTGCCAGCAGCCGAGGGGACTTCTACAATGAGCAGTTCTTC. Its protein product is CASSRGDFYNEQFF.

CDR3 in amino acids: CAWSVGTSGKGDTQYF. The CDR3 region has the DNA TGTGCCTGGAGTGTGGGGACTAGCGGGAAAGGAGATACGCAGTATTTT. This chain connects TRBV30 to TRBJ2-3; 13 bases match TRBD2. CDR3 length equals 16 residues. Trimming took 0 bases from V and 5 from J; bases not matched to a gene: 5. Germline CDR1 is GTSNPN and CDR2 is SVGIG (reference sequence).

The chain employs TRBV7-9 and TRBJ2-7; TRBD2 might be the D (5 bases). V lost 4 bases and J 2 bases, leaving 12 bases between the germline ends. CDR1 is SEHNR and CDR2 is FQNEAQ in the germline V gene (reference sequence). There are 14 residues in the CDR3. The CDR3 loop reads CASSSDYHPYEQYF. In nucleotides, the CDR3 is TGTGCCAGCAGCTCCGACTACCATCCCTACGAGCAGTACTTC. Supplemented by reference TRBV7-9 and TRBJ2-7, the full variable domain reads DTGVSQNPRHKITKRGQNVTFRCDPISEHNRLYWYRQTLGQGPEFLTYFQNEAQLEKSRLLSDRFSAERPKGSFSTLEIQRTEQGDSAMYLCASSSDYHPYEQYFGPGTRLTVT.

The J gene is TRBJ2-2, the V gene TRBV19; D may be TRBD2 (6 bases). Germline lookup yields CDR1 LNHDA and CDR2 SQIVND (reference sequence). Trimming pared 5 bases from V and 1 base from J, leaving 20 bases between. This CDR3 region has 18 residues. CDR3 nucleotides: TGTGCCAGTAGTTCAACAAATCGGGGAGGAGTGAACACCGGGGAGCTGTTTTTT. Amino acids: CASSSTNRGGVNTGELFF. The full variable domain, its missing parts supplied by reference TRBV19 and TRBJ2-2, is DGGITQSPKYLFRKEGQNVTLSCEQNLNHDAMYWYRQDPGQGLRLIYYSQIVNDFQKGDIAEGYSVSREKKESFPLTVTSAQKNPTAFYLCASSSTNRGGVNTGELFFGEGSRLTVL.

This chain connects TRBV9 to TRBJ2-1; D is possibly TRBD2 (6 bases). With 2 bases removed from V and 6 bases from J, the gap between germline ends came to 15 bases. The CDR3 is 15 amino acids. The germline V gene has CDR1 SGDLS and CDR2 YYNGEE. The chain's CDR3 is CASSVPGGDPNEQFF. CDR3 coding DNA: TGTGCCAGCAGCGTGCCCGGGGGTGACCCCAATGAGCAGTTCTTC.

This clone was counted a few times. The J gene is TRBJ2-2, the V gene TRBV19; no definite D call. Germline V gene data show CDR1 as LNHDA and CDR2 as SQIVND (reference sequence). The length of the CDR3 is 13 residues. With 3 bases removed from V and 8 bases from J, the gap between germline ends came to 10 bases. The CDR3 DNA follows: TGTGCCAGTAGTATCGGTCTCGTTGGGGAGCTGTTTTTT. Translated, it gives CASSIGLVGELFF. The full variable domain, with the rest looked up from reference TRBV19 and TRBJ2-2, is DGGITQSPKYLFRKEGQNVTLSCEQNLNHDAMYWYRQDPGQGLRLIYYSQIVNDFQKGDIAEGYSVSREKKESFPLTVTSAQKNPTAFYLCASSIGLVGELFFGEGSRLTVL.